This is a list of T cell receptor beta chains from one sample in a study of T-cell reconstitution after alpha-beta-depleted transplantation in children. TCRdb ran MiXCR on the PCR reads and lists one entry per CDR3 protein. This table holds around 190,000 distinct CDR3 sequences, about 6.6% found once. Sequencing used PBMCs, obtained before TCRalphabeta/CD19-depleted stem cell transplant. The receptors here all came from a boy under 10 years old with acute lymphoblastic leukemia, due to receive a stem cell transplant. Each CDR3 is given with its conserved first and last residue. The D gene is left open where the match is weak. Clone size, where shown, is once, few, many, or a class for clones that have expanded.

TRBD1,TRBJ1-5,TRBV2,14,few,TGTGCCAGCAGTGAAAAGGGGGCACGACAGCCCCAGCATTTT,CASSEKGARQPQHF
NA,TRBJ2-2,TRBV5-1,13,NA,TGCGCCAGGCATAGCAGGCGGACCGGGGAGCTGTTTTTT,CARHSRRTGELFF
NA,TRBJ2-1,TRBV5-1,15,many,TGCGCCAGCAGCTTGGCCCCCAACTCCTACAATGAGCAGTTCTTC,CASSLAPNSYNEQFF
NA,TRBJ1-1,TRBV19,14,few,TGTGCCACCAAATTGGGCGGGGCGAACACTGAAGCTTTCTTT,CATKLGGANTEAFF
NA,TRBJ2-3,TRBV6-1,15,many,TGTGCCAGCACCCCGGAGGCCCCCAATTCGGATACGCAGTATTTT,CASTPEAPNSDTQYF
NA,TRBJ1-2,TRBV4-2,12,many,TGTGCCAGCAGCCAGACGCGAGATGGCTACACCTTC,CASSQTRDGYTF
NA,TRBJ2-1,TRBV7-2,12,few,TGTGCCAGCAGCAACAGGCTCAATGAGCAGTTCTTC,CASSNRLNEQFF
TRBD2,TRBJ2-2,TRBV12-3/TRBV12-4,19,NA,TGTGCCAGCAATTTAGCGGGGGGCCTCGTAGGAGTTTATTCCGGGGAGCTGTTTTTT,CASNLAGGLVGVYSGELFF
TRBD1,TRBJ2-3,TRBV20-1,15,NA,TGCAGTGCTAGAGTAGGACAGGGCCGGGCAGATACGCAGTATTTT,CSARVGQGRADTQYF
NA,TRBJ2-1,TRBV20-1,14,NA,TGCAGTGCTAGGGGACCCCCGTACTGGAATGAGCAGTTCTTC,CSARGPPYWNEQFF
NA,TRBJ2-1,TRBV10-3,15,many,TGTGCCATCAGTGACAAGCGGAGCTCCTACAATGAGCAGTTCTTC,CAISDKRSSYNEQFF
NA,TRBJ1-5,TRBV9,15,NA,TGTGCCAGCAGCGTAGGGGGGGGGAGAAATCAGCCCCAGCATTTT,CASSVGGGRNQPQHF
TRBD2,TRBJ2-3,TRBV5-1,16,many,TGCGCCAGCAGCTTTATCGGGGGGACGAGCACAGATACGCAGTATTTT,CASSFIGGTSTDTQYF
NA,TRBJ2-7,TRBV29-1,11,many,TGCAGCGTCTCCTCAGGGTACGAGCAGTACTTC,CSVSSGYEQYF
NA,TRBJ2-5,TRBV18,13,many,TGTGCCAGCTCACCAGTCGCGAAAGAGACCCAGTACTTC,CASSPVAKETQYF
TRBD2,TRBJ2-1,TRBV7-6,14,many,TGTGCCAGCACCAGTGAGCGGGGGCTGTATGAGCAGTTCTTC,CASTSERGLYEQFF
NA,TRBJ2-5,TRBV4-3,17,many,TGCGCCAGCAGCCAAGACCGCGGAGGGGGCCCTCAAGAGACCCAGTACTTC,CASSQDRGGGPQETQYF
TRBD2,TRBJ2-1,TRBV14,16,many,TGTGCCAGCAGCCAAGTCACTAGCGGGAGAGTCTATGAGCAGTTCTTC,CASSQVTSGRVYEQFF
NA,TRBJ2-7,TRBV7-2,12,few,TGTGCCAGCAGCTTACAGGACACCGAGCAGTACTTC,CASSLQDTEQYF
TRBD2,TRBJ2-7,TRBV6-1,15,many,TGTGCCAGCAAGATGGGACTAGCGGCCATCTACGAGCAGTACTTC,CASKMGLAAIYEQYF
TRBD1,TRBJ1-1,TRBV7-9,15,few,TGTGCCAGCAGCTTAGCGGAGGGGGCGAGGACTGAAGCTTTCTTT,CASSLAEGARTEAFF
NA,TRBJ2-7,TRBV7-8,14,many,TGTGCCAGCAGCTTAGCGCCGGCAGAGGACGAGCAGTACTTC,CASSLAPAEDEQYF
NA,TRBJ1-5,TRBV2,14,few,TGTGCCAGCACCACAAGGGCTGGGTTCGAGCCCCAGCATTTT,CASTTRAGFEPQHF
TRBD2,TRBJ2-1,TRBV7-8,16,many,TGTGCCAGCAGCTTGACTAGCGGGGGCTCCTACAATGAGCAGTTCTTC,CASSLTSGGSYNEQFF
TRBD1,TRBJ2-3,TRBV6-5,15,NA,TGTGCCAGCAGTTACTCCGGCAGGGGGCCAGATACGCAGTATTTT,CASSYSGRGPDTQYF
NA,TRBJ2-7,TRBV29-1,10,many,TGCAGCGTTGGAACGGGGGTCGAGTACTTC,CSVGTGVEYF
NA,TRBJ2-4,TRBV6-2/TRBV6-3,15,many,TGTGCCAGCAACTCGGCGGGAACCGCCAAAAACATTCAGTACTTC,CASNSAGTAKNIQYF
NA,TRBJ2-3,TRBV20-1,10,NA,TGCAGTCCAACCACCGATACGCAGTATTTT,CSPTTDTQYF
TRBD2,TRBJ2-3,TRBV9,18,many,TGTGCCAGCAACAAGAATCGACTAGCGGGGTGCGTAAAGGGTACGCAGTATTTT,CASNKNRLAGCVKGTQYF
TRBD1,TRBJ2-7,TRBV7-2,15,many,TGTGCCAGCAGCCAAGGAGGGACAGGGACCTACGAGCAGTACTTC,CASSQGGTGTYEQYF
NA,TRBJ1-6,TRBV14,15,NA,TGTGCCAGCAGCCCCCGATTAGGGGATAATTCACCCCTCCACTTT,CASSPRLGDNSPLHF
NA,TRBJ2-7,TRBV7-9,14,few,TGTGCCAGCAGCTCGCCCGGGGCCGGCTACGAGCAGTACTTC,CASSSPGAGYEQYF
TRBD1,TRBJ2-7,TRBV9,14,many,TGTGCCAGCAGCTCGGGACAGGGGGAAGTCGAGCAGTACTTC,CASSSGQGEVEQYF
NA,TRBJ2-3,TRBV7-2,15,many,TGTGCCAGCAGCGGCCGGGGGTCGTTCACAGATACGCAGTATTTT,CASSGRGSFTDTQYF
NA,TRBJ2-3,TRBV20-1,13,many,TGCAGTGCCCCGTGGGGGGGCAGCGGTACGCAGTATTTT,CSAPWGGSGTQYF
TRBD1,TRBJ1-1,TRBV7-8,15,many,TGTGCCAGCAGCTGGGGACAGGAGGGGGACACTGAAGCTTTCTTT,CASSWGQEGDTEAFF
NA,TRBJ1-5,TRBV7-2,13,few,TGTGCCAGCCAAACGGGGAGCAATCAGCCCCAGCATTTT,CASQTGSNQPQHF
NA,TRBJ2-5,TRBV12-3/TRBV12-4,14,NA,TGTGCCAGCACCCTCTCGGGCGGCCAAGAGACCCAGTACTTC,CASTLSGGQETQYF
NA,TRBJ2-1,TRBV10-3,18,many,TGTGCCATCAGTGAGTCGGATGCGGCTAGGGTTGCCTACAATGAGCAGTTCTTC,CAISESDAARVAYNEQFF
NA,TRBJ2-1,TRBV5-1,12,few,TGCGCCAGCAGCTTGTCGGGATTCGAGCAGTTCTTC,CASSLSGFEQFF
TRBD1,TRBJ1-4,TRBV28,15,NA,TGTGCCAGCAGCGGGACAGAGACAACTAATGAAAAACTGTTTTTT,CASSGTETTNEKLFF
NA,TRBJ2-6,TRBV28,15,many,TGTGCCAGCAGTTTTGGGGGTACCGGGGCCAACGTCCTGACTTTC,CASSFGGTGANVLTF
TRBD1,TRBJ1-1,TRBV5-1,15,NA,TGCGCCAGCAGCTTAACAGGGGGCTTGGACACTGAAGCTTTCTTT,CASSLTGGLDTEAFF
NA,TRBJ2-1,TRBV29-1,13,NA,TGCAGCGTGGAACAAGGGGGGGGGAGTGAGCAGTTCTTC,CSVEQGGGSEQFF
NA,TRBJ2-7,TRBV6-2/TRBV6-3,14,few,TGTGCCAGCAATCCGGGACTTTCGTCTGAGGAGCAGTACTTC,CASNPGLSSEEQYF
NA,TRBJ2-2,TRBV4-1,21,many,TGCGCCAGCAGCCAAGCAGCTGGGGGGAGTTGGGTTGGGGCGAACACCGGGGAGCTGTTTTTT,CASSQAAGGSWVGANTGELFF
NA,TRBJ2-7,TRBV20-1,11,many,TGCAGTGCTAGAGAGGGGAACGAGCAGTACTTC,CSAREGNEQYF
NA,TRBJ1-2,TRBV12-3/TRBV12-4,15,many,TGTGCCAGCAGGCCTGACGGCACCTCTAACTATGGCTACACCTTC,CASRPDGTSNYGYTF
NA,TRBJ2-7,TRBV20-1,12,many,TGCAGTGCTAGCGGGTGGATTTACGAGCAGTACTTC,CSASGWIYEQYF
TRBD1,TRBJ1-1,TRBV7-2,15,NA,TGTGCCAGCAGCTTTCACAGGGGAGGGAACACTGAAGCTTTCTTT,CASSFHRGGNTEAFF
NA,TRBJ1-2,TRBV12-3/TRBV12-4,13,many,TGTGCCAGTCAGACAGGTGGTGGGTATGGCTACACCTTC,CASQTGGGYGYTF
TRBD2,TRBJ2-3,TRBV20-1,14,many,TGCAGTGCTAGTTTACTAGCGGGGACAGATACGCAGTATTTT,CSASLLAGTDTQYF
TRBD1,TRBJ1-2,TRBV7-2,15,NA,TGTGCCAGCAAGCTCCCGGGACAGGGCCGTAGTGGCTACACCTTC,CASKLPGQGRSGYTF
NA,TRBJ2-5,TRBV7-2,14,many,TGTGCCAGCAGCTCTTTCGAAGGGAGAGAGACCCAGTACTTC,CASSSFEGRETQYF
NA,TRBJ1-1,TRBV19,15,once,TGTGCCAGTAGTACGGGGGGTCCTTCGAAGACTGAAGCTTTCTTT,CASSTGGPSKTEAFF
NA,TRBJ1-6,TRBV4-3,15,few,TGCGCCAGCAGCCTAAATCAGGTGGCGAATTCACCCCTCCACTTT,CASSLNQVANSPLHF
NA,TRBJ2-7,TRBV5-1,16,many,TGCGCCAGCAGCTGGGGGTGGGGTACAGGGATCTACGAGCAGTACTTC,CASSWGWGTGIYEQYF
NA,TRBJ2-7,TRBV12-3/TRBV12-4,12,many,TGTGCCAGCAGCAACAGGGTCCTCGAGTTGTACTTC,CASSNRVLELYF
NA,TRBJ2-5,TRBV3-1,15,many,TGTGCCAGCAGCCCTTCTAGGGGCGTCCACCAGACCCAGTACTTC,CASSPSRGVHQTQYF
NA,TRBJ2-7,TRBV20-1,14,many,TGCAGTGCTAGAGAGAAGACGAGCTCCTACGAGCAGTACTTC,CSAREKTSSYEQYF